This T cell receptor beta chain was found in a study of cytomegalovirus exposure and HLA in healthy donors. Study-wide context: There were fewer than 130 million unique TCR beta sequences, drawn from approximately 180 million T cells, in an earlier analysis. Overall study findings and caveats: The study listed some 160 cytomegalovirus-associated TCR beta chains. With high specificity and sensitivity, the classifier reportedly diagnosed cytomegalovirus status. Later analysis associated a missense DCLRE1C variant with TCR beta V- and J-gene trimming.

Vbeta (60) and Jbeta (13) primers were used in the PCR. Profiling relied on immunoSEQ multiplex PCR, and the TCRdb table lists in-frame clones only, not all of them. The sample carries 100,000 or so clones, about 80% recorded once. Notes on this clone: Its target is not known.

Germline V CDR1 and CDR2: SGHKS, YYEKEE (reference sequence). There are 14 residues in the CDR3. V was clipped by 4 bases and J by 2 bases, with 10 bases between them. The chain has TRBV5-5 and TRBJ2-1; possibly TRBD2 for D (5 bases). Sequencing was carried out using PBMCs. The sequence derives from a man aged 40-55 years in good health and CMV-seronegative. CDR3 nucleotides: TGTGCCAGCAGCCACACTAGGGCCTACAATGAGCAGTTCTTC. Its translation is CASSHTRAYNEQFF.